This record looks at one T cell receptor (beta chain) sequence and its context. This sample was taken from a study of CD8 T cells in Susac syndrome. The CDR3 totals 14 residues. J was trimmed by 9 bases and V by 2 bases; bases with no gene match: 8. The germline gives CDR1 SGHRS, CDR2 YFSETQ. RNA, at about 0.45 to 1 ug, was reverse transcribed with random hexamers. TCRdb called the immunoSEQ multiplex PCR reads again in MiXCR, with one record for every CDR3 protein. The sample yields 200,000 to 250,000 distinct CDR3 sequences, around 95% seen once. The receptor was isolated from a human donor with multiple sclerosis. This chain connects TRBV5-1 to TRBJ2-1; 7 bases align to TRBD2. The sample consisted of CD4+ T cells from PBMCs. In DNA form, the CDR3 reads TGCGCCAGCAGCTTAAGCGGGGACGAGGGTGAGCAGTTCTTC. Translating it yields CASSLSGDEGEQFF.